This T cell receptor beta chain derives from a study of cytomegalovirus exposure and HLA in healthy donors. Germline CDR1 is MNHEY and CDR2 is SVGAGI. The CDR3 is 15 amino acids. The J segment lost 6 bases and the V segment lost 5 bases, leaving 8 bases of the junction unmatched. Both 60 Vbeta primers and 13 Jbeta primers went into the PCR. The method was immunoSEQ multiplex PCR; TCRdb's version includes in-frame clones alone and lacks a portion of them. The sample holds 150,000 to 200,000 clones, 77% seen once. The chain recombines TRBV6-5 with TRBJ2-1; the match to TRBD1 covers 9 bases. Sample: PBMCs. This clonotype was sampled from a man aged 18 to 29 in good health and CMV-seronegative. Written as DNA, the CDR3 is TGTGCCAGCAGTCAAACCGGGACAGGGACCAATGAGCAGTTCTTC. It yields the protein CASSQTGTGTNEQFF.